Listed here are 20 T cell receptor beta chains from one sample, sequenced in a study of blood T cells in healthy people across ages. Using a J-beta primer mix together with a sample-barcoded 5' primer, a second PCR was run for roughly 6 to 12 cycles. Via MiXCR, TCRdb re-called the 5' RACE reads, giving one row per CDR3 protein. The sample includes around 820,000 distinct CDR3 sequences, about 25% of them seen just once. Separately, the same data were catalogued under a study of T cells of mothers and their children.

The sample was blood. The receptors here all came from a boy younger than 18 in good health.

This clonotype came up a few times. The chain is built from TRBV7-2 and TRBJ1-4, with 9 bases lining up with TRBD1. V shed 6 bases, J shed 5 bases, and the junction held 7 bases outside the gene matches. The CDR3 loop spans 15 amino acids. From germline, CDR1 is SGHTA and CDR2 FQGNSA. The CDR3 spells CASRRAGTGNEKLFF. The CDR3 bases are TGTGCCAGCAGGAGAGCCGGGACAGGGAATGAAAAACTGTTTTTT.

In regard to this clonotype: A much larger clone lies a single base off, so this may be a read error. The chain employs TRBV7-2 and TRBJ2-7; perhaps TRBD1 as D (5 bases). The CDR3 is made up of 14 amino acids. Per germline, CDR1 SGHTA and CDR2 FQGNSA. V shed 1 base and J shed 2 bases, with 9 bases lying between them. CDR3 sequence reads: CASSLGIGAYEQYF. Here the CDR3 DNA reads TGTGCCAGCAGCTTAGGGATAGGGGCCTACGAGCAGTACTTC.

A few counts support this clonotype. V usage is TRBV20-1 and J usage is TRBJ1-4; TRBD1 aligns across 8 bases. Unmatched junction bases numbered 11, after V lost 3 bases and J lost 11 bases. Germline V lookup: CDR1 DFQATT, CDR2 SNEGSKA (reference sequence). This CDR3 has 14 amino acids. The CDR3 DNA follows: TGCAGTGCTAGGAAAGGACAGGGAGGGAGGAAACTGTTTTTT. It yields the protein CSARKGQGGRKLFF.

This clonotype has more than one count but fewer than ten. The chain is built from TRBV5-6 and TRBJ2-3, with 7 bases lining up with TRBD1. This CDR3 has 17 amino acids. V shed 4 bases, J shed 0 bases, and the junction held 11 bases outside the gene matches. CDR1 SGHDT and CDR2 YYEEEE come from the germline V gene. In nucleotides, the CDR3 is TGTGCCAGCAGCCTCGACCCGGACAGGACGAGCACAGATACGCAGTATTTT. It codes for CASSLDPDRTSTDTQYF.

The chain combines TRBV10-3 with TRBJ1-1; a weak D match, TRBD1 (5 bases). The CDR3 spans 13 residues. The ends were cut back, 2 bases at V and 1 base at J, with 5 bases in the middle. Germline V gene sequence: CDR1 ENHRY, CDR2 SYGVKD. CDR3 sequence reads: CAISEGGNTEAFF. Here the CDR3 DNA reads TGTGCCATCAGTGAGGGGGGGAACACTGAAGCTTTCTTT.

The CDR3 spells CSARGDMKGSTKNIQYF. For the CDR3, the DNA is TGCAGTGCCAGGGGGGACATGAAGGGGTCAACCAAAAACATTCAGTACTTC. The V call is TRBV20-1, the J call TRBJ2-4, with D possibly being TRBD1 (7 bases). Germline CDR1 is DFQATT and CDR2 is SNEGSKA (reference sequence). Trimming removed 6 bases at V and 2 bases at J, with 23 bases between. The CDR3 length is 17 residues.

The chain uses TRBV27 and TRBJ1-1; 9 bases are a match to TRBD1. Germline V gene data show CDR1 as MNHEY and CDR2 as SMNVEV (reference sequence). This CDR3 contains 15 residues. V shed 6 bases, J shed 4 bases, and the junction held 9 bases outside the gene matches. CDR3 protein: CASSPDRGWITEAFF. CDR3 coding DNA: TGTGCCAGCAGCCCGGACAGGGGATGGATCACTGAAGCTTTCTTT.

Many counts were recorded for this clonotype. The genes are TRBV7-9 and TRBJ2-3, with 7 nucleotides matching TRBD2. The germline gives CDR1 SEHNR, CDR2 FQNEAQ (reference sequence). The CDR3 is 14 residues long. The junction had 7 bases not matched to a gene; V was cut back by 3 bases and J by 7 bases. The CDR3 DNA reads TGTGCCAGCAGCTTGGAACCGCGGGGGTATACGCAGTATTTT. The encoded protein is CASSLEPRGYTQYF.

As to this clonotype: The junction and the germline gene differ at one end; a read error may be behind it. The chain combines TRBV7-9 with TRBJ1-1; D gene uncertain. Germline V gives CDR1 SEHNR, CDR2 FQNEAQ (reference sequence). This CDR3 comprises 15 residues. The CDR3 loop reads CASSFVGRVDTEAFF. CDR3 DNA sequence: TGTGCTAGCAGCTTCGTAGGCCGGGTCGACACTGAAGCTTTCTTT.

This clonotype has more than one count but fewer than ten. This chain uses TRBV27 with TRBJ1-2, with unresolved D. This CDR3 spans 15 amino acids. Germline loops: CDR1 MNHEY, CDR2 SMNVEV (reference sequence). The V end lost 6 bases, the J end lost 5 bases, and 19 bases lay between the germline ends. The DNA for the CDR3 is TGTGCCAGCAGGCCCCTGGATCTCGACCGATATGGCTACACCTTC. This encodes CASRPLDLDRYGYTF.

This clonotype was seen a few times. The CDR3 region has the DNA TGTGCCAGCAGTAAGCCCGGGAGCGGGGGGACGTATTTT. Translation gives CASSKPGSGGTYF. The rearrangement links TRBV6-5 to TRBJ2-3; 9 positions match TRBD2. Germline CDR1 MNHEY, CDR2 SVGAGI. The CDR3 runs 13 residues. After removal of 5 bases from V and 14 bases from J, the junction contained 11 bases not matched to a gene.

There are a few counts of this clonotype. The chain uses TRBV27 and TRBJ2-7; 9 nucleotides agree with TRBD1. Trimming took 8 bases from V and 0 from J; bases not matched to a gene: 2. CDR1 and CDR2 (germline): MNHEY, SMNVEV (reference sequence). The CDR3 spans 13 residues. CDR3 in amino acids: CASGTGLSYEQYF. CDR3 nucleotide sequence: TGTGCCAGCGGGACAGGGCTCTCCTACGAGCAGTACTTC.

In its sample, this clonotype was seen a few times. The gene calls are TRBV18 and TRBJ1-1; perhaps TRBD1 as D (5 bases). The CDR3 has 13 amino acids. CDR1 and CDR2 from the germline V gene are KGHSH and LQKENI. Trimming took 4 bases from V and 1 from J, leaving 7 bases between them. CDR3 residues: CASSQTENTEAFF. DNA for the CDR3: TGTGCCAGCTCACAGACAGAGAACACTGAAGCTTTCTTT.

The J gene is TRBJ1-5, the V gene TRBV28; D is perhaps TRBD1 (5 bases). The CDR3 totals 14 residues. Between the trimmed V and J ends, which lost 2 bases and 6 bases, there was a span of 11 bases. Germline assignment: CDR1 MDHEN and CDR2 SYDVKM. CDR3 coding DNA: TGTGCCAGCAGTTTACAGGGTCTATCTCAGCCCCAGCATTTT. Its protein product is CASSLQGLSQPQHF.

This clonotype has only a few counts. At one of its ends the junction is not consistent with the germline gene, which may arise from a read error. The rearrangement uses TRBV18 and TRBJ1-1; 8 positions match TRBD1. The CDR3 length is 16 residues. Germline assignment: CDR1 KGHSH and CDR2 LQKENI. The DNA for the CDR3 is TGTGCCAGCTCACTTTCTAATCAGGGGGCAGGCACTGGAGCTTTCTTT. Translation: CASSLSNQGAGTGAFF. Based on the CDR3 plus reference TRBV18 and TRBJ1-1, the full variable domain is NAGVMQNPRHLVRRRGQEARLRCSPMKGHSHVYWYRQLPEEGLKFMVYLQKENIIDESGMPKERFSAEFPKEGPSILRIQQVVRGDSAAYFCASSLSNQGAGTGAFFGQGTRLTVV.

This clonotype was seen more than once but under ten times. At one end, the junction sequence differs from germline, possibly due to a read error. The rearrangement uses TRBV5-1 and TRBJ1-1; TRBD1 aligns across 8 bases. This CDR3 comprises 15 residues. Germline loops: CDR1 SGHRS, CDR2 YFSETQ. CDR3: CASSAGGYMNTEAFF. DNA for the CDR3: TGCGCCAGCAGCGCAGGGGGCTATATGAACACTGAGGCTTTCTTT.

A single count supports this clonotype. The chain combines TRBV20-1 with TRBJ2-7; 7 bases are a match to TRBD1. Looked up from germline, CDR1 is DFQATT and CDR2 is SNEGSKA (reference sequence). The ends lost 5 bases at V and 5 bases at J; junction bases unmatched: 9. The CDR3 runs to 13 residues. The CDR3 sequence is CSAPTRQGDEQYF. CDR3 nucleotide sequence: TGCAGTGCTCCCACTCGACAGGGCGACGAGCAGTACTTC.

CDR3 loop: CAWSVTRAGTGELFF. CDR3 in DNA: TGTGCCTGGAGTGTTACCAGGGCGGGGACCGGGGAGCTGTTTTTT. The chain uses TRBV30 and TRBJ2-2; possibly TRBD2 for D (6 bases). Germline values: CDR1 GTSNPN, CDR2 SVGIG (reference sequence). Trimming removed 0 bases from V and 5 bases from J, with 13 bases in between. CDR3 length: 15 residues.

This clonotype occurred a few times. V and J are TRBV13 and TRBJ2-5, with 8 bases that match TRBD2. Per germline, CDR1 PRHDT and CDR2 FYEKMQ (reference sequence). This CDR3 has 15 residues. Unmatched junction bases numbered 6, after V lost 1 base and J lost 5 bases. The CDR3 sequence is CASSLETGGIETQYF. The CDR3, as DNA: TGTGCCAGCAGCTTAGAGACGGGGGGGATCGAGACCCAGTACTTC. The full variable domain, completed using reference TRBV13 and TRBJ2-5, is AAGVIQSPRHLIKEKRETATLKCYPIPRHDTVYWYQQGPGQDPQFLISFYEKMQSDKGSIPDRFSAQQFSDYHSELNMSSLELGDSALYFCASSLETGGIETQYFGPGTRLLVL.

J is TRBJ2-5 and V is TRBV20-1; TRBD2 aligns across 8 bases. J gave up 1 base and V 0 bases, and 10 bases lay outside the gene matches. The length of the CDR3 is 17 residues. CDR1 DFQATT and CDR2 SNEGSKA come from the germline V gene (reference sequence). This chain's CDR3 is CSARDPGLGRAQETQYF. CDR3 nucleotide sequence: TGCAGTGCTAGAGACCCGGGACTAGGTCGGGCCCAAGAGACCCAGTACTTC.